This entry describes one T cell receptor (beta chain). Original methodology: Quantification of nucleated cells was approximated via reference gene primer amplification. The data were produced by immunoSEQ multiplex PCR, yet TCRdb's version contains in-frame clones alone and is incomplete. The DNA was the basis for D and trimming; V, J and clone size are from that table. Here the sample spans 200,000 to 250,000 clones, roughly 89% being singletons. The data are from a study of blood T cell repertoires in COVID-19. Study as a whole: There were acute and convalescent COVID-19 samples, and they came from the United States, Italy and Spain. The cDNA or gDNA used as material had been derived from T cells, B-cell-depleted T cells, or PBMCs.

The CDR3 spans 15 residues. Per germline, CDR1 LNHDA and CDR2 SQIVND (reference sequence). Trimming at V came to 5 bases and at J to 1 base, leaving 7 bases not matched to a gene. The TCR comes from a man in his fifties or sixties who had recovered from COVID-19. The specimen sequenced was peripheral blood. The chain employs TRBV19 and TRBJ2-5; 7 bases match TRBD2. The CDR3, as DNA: TGTGCCAGTAGTTCCTGGGGGGGGACCCAAGAGACCCAGTACTTC. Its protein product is CASSSWGGTQETQYF. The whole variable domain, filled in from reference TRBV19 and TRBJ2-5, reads DGGITQSPKYLFRKEGQNVTLSCEQNLNHDAMYWYRQDPGQGLRLIYYSQIVNDFQKGDIAEGYSVSREKKESFPLTVTSAQKNPTAFYLCASSSWGGTQETQYFGPGTRLLVL.